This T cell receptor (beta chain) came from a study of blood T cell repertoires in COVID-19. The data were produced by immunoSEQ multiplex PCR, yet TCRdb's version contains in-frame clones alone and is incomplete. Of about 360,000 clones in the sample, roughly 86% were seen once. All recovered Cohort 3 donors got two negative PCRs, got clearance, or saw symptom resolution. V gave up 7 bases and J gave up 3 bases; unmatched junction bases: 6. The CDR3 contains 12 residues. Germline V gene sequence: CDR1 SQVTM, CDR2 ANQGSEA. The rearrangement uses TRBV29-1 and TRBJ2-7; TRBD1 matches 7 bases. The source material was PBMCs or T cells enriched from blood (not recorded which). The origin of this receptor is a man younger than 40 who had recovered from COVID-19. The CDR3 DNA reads TGCAGCGGGGGACAGACCTACTACGAGCAGTACTTC. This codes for CSGGQTYYEQYF.